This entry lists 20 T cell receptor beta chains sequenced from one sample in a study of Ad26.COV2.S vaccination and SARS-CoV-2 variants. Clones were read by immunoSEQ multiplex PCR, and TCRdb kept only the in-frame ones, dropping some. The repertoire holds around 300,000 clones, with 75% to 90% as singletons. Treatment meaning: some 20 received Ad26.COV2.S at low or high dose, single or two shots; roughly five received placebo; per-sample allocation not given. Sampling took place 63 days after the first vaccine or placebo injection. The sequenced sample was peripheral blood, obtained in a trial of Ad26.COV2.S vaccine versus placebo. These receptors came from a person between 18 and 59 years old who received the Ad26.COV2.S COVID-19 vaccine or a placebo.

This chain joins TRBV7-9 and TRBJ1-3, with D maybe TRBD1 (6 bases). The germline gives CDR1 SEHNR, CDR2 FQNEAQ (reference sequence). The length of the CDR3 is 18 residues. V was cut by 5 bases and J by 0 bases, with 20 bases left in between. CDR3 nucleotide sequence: TGTGCCAGCAGCCCCCTGGGGGATAGGGGGATCTCTGGAAACACCATATATTTT. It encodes CASSPLGDRGISGNTIYF.

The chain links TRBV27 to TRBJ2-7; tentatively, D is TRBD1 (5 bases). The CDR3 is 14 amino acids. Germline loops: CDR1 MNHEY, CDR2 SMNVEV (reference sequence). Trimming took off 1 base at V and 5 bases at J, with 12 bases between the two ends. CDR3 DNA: TGTGCCAGCAGTTTATTGGGGCCGGACCACGAGCAGTACTTC. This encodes CASSLLGPDHEQYF.

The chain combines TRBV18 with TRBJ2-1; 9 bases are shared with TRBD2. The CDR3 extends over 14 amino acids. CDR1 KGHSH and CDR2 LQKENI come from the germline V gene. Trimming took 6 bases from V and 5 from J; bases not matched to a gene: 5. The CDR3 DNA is TGTGCCAGCTCGCCCGGACTAGCGAACAATGAGCAGTTCTTC. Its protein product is CASSPGLANNEQFF.

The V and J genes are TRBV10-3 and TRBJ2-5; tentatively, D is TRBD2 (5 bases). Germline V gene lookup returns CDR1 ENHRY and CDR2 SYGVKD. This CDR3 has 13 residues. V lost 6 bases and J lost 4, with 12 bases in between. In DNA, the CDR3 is TGTGCCATCAGCGGGAATTTGGGAGAGACCCAGTACTTC. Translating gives CAISGNLGETQYF.

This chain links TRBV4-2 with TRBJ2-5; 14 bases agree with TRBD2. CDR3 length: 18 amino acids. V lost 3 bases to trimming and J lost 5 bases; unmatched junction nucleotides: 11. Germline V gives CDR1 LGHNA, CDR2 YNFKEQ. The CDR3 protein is CASSHHSGTSGRSETQYF. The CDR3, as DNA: TGTGCCAGCAGCCATCATTCCGGGACTAGCGGGAGATCTGAGACCCAGTACTTC.

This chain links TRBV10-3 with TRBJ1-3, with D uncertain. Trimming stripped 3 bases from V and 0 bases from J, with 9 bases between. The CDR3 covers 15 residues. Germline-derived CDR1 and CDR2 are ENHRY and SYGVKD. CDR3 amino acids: CAISESEISGNTIYF. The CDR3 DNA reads TGTGCCATCAGTGAAAGTGAGATCTCTGGAAACACCATATATTTT.

The CDR3 sequence: CAISGTGNYGYTF. The CDR3 nucleotides are TGTGCCATCAGCGGGACAGGGAACTATGGCTACACCTTC. The chain links TRBV10-3 to TRBJ1-2; 9 bases are a match to TRBD1. There are 13 residues in the CDR3. The germline CDR1 and CDR2 sequences are ENHRY and SYGVKD. The V gene end was trimmed by 6 bases and the J gene end by 2 bases; junction bases not matched to a gene: 1.

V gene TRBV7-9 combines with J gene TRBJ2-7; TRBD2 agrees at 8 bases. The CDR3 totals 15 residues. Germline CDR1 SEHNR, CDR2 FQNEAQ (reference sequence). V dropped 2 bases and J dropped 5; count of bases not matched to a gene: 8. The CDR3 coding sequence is TGTGCCAGCAGCTTATTCCCGGGAGGGGACCACGAGCAGTACTTC. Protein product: CASSLFPGGDHEQYF.

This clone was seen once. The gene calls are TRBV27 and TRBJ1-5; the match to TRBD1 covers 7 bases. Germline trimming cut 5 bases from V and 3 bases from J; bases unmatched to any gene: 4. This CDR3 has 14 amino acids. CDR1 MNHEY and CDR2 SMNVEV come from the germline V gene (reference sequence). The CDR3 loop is CASSQDRDNQPQHF. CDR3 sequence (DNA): TGTGCCAGCAGTCAAGACAGGGACAATCAGCCCCAGCATTTT.

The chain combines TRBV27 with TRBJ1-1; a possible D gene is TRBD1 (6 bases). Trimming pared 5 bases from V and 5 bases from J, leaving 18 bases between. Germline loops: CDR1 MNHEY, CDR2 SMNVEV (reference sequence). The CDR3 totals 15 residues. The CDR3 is CASSVMGAEWTEAFF. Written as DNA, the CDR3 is TGTGCCAGCAGTGTGATGGGGGCAGAATGGACTGAAGCTTTCTTT.

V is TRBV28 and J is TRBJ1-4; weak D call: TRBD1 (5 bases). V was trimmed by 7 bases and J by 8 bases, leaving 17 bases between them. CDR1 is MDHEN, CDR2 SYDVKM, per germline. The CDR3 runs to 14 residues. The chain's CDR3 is CASNTGRVREKLFF. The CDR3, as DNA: TGTGCCAGCAATACGGGGCGCGTTAGGGAAAAACTGTTTTTT.

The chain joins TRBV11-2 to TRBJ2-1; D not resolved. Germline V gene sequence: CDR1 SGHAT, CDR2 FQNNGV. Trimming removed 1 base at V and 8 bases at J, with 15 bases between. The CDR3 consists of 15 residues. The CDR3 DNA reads TGTGCCAGCAGCTTAGGAGGTACTCGGGCAGATGAGCAGTTCTTC. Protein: CASSLGGTRADEQFF.

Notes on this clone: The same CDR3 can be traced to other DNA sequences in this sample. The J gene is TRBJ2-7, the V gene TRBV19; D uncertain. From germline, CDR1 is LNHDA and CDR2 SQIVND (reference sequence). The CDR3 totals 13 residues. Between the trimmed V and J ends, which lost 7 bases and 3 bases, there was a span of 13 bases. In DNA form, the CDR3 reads TGTGCCAGTACCACCCCGGGCAGCTACGAGCAGTACTTC. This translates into CASTTPGSYEQYF.

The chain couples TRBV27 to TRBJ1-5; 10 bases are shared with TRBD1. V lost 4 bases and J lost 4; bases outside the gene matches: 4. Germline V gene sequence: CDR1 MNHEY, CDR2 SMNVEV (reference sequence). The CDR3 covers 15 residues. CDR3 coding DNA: TGTGCCAGCAGTTCGGGACAGGGGATAAATCAGCCCCAGCATTTT. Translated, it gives CASSSGQGINQPQHF.

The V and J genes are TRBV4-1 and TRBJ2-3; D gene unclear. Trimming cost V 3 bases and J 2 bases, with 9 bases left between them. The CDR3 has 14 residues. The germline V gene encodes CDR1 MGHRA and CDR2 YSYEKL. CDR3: CASSQAEPTDTQYF. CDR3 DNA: TGCGCCAGCAGCCAGGCAGAGCCCACAGATACGCAGTATTTT.

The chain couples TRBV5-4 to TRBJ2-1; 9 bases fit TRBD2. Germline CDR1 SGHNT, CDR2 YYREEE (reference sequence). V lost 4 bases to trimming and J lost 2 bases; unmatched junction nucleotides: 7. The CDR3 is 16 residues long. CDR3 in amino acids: CASSTGGGATYNEQFF. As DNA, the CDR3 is TGTGCCAGCAGCACCGGCGGGGGGGCAACCTACAATGAGCAGTTCTTC.

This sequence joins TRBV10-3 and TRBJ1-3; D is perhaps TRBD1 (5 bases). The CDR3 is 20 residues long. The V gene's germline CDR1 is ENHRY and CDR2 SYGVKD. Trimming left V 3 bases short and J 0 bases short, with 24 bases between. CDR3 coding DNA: TGTGCCATCAGTGACCCTGGCCGACCGGGACGGTTGAGCTCTGGAAACACCATATATTTT. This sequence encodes CAISDPGRPGRLSSGNTIYF.

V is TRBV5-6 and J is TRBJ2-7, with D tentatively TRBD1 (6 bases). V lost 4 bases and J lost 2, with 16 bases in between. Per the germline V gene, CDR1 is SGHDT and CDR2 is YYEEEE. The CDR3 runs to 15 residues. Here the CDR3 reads CASSLTQGLAYEQYF. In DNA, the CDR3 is TGTGCCAGCAGCCTAACCCAGGGGCTTGCCTACGAGCAGTACTTC.

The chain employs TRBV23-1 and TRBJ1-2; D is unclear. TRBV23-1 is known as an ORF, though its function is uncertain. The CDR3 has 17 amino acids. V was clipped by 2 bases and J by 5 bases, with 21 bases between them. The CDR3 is CASSQIRRAITWYGYTF. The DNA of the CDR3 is TGCGCCAGCAGTCAAATCCGACGGGCGATTACTTGGTATGGCTACACCTTC.

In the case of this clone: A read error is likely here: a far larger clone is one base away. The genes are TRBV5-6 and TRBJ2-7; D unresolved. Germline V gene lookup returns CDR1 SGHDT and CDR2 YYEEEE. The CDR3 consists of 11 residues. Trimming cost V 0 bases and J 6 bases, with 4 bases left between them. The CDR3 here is CASSLASEQYF. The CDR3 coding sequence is TGTGCCAGCAGCTTGGCGAGCGAGCAGTACTTC.